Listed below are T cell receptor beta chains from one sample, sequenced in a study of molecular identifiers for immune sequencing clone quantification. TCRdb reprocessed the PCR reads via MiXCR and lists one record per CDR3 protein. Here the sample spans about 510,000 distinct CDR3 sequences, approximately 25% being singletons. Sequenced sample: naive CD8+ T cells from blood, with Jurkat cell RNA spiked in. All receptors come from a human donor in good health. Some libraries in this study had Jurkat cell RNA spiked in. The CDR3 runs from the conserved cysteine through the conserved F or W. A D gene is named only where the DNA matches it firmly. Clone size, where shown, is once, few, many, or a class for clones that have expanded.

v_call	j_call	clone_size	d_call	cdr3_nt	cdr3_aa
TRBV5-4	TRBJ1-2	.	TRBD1	TGTGCCAGCAGCATGACAGGGCTGGGGCCTACTAACTATGGCTACACCTTC	CASSMTGLGPTNYGYTF
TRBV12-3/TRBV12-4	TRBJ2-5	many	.	TGTGCCAGCAGTCCTGGAGTCTACCAAGAGACCCAGTACTTC	CASSPGVYQETQYF
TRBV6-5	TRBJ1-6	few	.	TGTGCCAGCAGTTACCTGGGAATGGGTTCACCCCTCCACTTT	CASSYLGMGSPLHF
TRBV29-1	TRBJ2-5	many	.	TGCAGCGTTGGTGCGCTAGCGATTCAAGAGACCCAGTACTTC	CSVGALAIQETQYF
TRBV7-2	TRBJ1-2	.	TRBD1	TGTGCCAGCAGCTCTTCGACAGGGGTATATAGGGACTATGGCTACACCTTC	CASSSSTGVYRDYGYTF
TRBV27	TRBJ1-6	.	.	TGTGCCAGCAGTACCTCGGACCGGTCGACCCTCCACTTT	CASSTSDRSTLHF
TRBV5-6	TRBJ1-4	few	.	TGTGCCAGCAACACAGTCTTTAGGGAAAAACTGTTTTTT	CASNTVFREKLFF
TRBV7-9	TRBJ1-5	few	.	TGTGCCAGCAGCACTGACGGGAATCAGCCCCAGCATTTT	CASSTDGNQPQHF
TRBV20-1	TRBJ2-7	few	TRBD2	TGCAGTGCTCACGAGGGGCTAGCGGGAGAAACCTACGAGCAGTACTTC	CSAHEGLAGETYEQYF
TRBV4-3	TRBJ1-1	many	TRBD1	TGCGCCAGCAGCTACACAGGGGTTACTGAAGCTTTCTTT	CASSYTGVTEAFF
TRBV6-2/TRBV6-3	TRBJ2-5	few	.	TGTGCCAGCAGTTACGAGGGTGAGGAGACCCAGTACTTC	CASSYEGEETQYF
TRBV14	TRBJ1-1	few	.	TGTGCCAGCAGCCAAGTGGACTTGAACACTGAAGCTTTCTTT	CASSQVDLNTEAFF
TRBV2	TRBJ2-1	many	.	TGTGCCAGCAGTGAGGACAGTAGCTCCTACAATGAGCAGTTCTTC	CASSEDSSSYNEQFF
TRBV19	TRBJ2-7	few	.	TGTGCCAGTAGTATAGATGCAGGGACCTCCTACGAGCAGTACTTC	CASSIDAGTSYEQYF
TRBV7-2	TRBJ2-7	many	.	TGTGCCAGCAGGTTAGGTGGGGCAGAGGAGCAGTACTTC	CASRLGGAEEQYF
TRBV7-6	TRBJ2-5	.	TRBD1	TGTGCCAGCAGCTCCACAGGGGGATACGAGACCCAGTACTTC	CASSSTGGYETQYF